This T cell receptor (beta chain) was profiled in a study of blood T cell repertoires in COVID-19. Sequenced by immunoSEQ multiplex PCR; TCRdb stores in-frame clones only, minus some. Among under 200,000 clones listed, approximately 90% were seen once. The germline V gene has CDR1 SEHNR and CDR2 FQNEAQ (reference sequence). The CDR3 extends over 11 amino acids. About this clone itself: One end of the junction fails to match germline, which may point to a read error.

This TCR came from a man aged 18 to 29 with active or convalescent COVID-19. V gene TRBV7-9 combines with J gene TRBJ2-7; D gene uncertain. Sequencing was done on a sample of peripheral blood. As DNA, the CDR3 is TGTGTCAGCAGCCTTTATTACGAGCAGTACTTC. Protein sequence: CVSSLYYEQYF. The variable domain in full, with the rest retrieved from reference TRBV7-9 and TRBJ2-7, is DTGVSQNPRHKITKRGQNVTFRCDPISEHNRLYWYRQTLGQGPEFLTYFQNEAQLEKSRLLSDRFSAERPKGSFSTLEIQRTEQGDSAMYLCVSSLYYEQYFGPGTRLTVT.